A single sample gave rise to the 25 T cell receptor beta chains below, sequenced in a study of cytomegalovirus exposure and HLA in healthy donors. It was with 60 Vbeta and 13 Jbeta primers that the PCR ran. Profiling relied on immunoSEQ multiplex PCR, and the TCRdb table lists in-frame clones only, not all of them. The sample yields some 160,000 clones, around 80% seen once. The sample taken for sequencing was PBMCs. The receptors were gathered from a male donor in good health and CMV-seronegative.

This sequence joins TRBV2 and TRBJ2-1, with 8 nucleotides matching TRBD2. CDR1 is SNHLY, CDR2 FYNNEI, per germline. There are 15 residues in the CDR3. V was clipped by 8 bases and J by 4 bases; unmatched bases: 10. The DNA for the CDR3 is TGTGCCAGCCAGAGTGTAGCGGGGACTTACAATGAGCAGTTCTTC. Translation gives CASQSVAGTYNEQFF.

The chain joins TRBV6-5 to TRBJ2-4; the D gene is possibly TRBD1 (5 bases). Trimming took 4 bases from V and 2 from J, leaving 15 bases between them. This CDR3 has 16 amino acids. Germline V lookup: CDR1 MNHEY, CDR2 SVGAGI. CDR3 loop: CASSSRARQTKNIQYF. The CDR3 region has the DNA TGTGCCAGCAGTTCCAGGGCGCGCCAAACCAAAAACATTCAGTACTTC.

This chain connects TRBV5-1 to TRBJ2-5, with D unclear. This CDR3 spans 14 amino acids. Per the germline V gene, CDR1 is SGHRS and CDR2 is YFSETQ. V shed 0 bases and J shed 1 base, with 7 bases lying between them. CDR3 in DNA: TGCGCCAGCAGCTTGGGGTCACTCCAAGAGACCCAGTACTTC. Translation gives CASSLGSLQETQYF.

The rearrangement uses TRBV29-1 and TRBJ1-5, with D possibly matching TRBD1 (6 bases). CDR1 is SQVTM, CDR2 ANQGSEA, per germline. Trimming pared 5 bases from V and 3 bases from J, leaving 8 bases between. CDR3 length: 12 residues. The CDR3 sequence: CSVRDNNQPQHF. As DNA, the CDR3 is TGCAGCGTTCGGGACAACAATCAGCCCCAGCATTTT.

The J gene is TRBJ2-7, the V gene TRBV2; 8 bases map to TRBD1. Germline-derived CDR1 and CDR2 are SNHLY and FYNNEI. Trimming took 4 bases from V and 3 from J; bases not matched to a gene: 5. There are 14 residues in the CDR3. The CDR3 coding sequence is TGTGCCAGCAGTGTGGACAGGGCCGTCTACGAGCAGTACTTC. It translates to CASSVDRAVYEQYF.

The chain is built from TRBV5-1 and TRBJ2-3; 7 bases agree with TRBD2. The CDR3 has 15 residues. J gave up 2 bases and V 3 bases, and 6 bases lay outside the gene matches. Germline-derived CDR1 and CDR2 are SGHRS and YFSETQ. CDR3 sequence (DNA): TGCGCCAGCAGCTCGGGACTACCGAACACAGATACGCAGTATTTT. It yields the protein CASSSGLPNTDTQYF.

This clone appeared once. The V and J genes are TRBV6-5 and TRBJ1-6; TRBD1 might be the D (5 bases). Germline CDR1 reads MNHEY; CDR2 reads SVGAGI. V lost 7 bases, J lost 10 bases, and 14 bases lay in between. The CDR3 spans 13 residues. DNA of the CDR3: TGTGCCAGCACTGGGCGAAGGGGCTCACCCCTCCACTTT. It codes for CASTGRRGSPLHF.

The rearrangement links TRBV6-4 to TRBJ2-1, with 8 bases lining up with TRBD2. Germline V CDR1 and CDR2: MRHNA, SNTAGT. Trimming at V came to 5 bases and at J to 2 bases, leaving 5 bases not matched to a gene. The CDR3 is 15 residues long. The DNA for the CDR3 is TGTGCCAGCAGTAGATTAGCGGGAACCTACAATGAGCAGTTCTTC. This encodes CASSRLAGTYNEQFF.

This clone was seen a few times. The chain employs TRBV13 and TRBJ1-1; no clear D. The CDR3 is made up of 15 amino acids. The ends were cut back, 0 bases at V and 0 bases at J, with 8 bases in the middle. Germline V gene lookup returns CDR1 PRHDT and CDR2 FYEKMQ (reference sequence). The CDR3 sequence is CASSLGAVLNTEAFF. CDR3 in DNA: TGTGCCAGCAGCTTAGGTGCAGTTTTGAACACTGAAGCTTTCTTT.

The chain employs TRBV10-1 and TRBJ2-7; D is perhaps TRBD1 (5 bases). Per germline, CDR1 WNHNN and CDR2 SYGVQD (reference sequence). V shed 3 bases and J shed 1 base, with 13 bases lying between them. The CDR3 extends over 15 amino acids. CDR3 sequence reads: CASSESRVGSYEQYF. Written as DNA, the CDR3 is TGCGCCAGCAGTGAAAGCAGGGTAGGATCCTACGAGCAGTACTTC.

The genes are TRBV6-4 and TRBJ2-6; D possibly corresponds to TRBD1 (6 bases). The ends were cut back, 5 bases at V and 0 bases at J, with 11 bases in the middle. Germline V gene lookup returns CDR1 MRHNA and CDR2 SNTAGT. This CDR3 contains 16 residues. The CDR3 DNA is TGTGCCAGCAGTTCGACAGGCGACTCTGGGGCCAACGTCCTGACTTTC. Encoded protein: CASSSTGDSGANVLTF.

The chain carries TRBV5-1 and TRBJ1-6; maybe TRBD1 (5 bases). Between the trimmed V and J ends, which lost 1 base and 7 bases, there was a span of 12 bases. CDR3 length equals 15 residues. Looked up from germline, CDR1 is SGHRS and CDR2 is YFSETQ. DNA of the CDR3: TGCGCCAGCAGCTTGAGTCAGGGAGGGAATTCACCCCTCCACTTT. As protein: CASSLSQGGNSPLHF.

In DNA form, the CDR3 reads TGTGCCAGCAGCAAACAGGGGGGTGCCTGCGAGCAGTACTTC. Translating gives CASSKQGGACEQYF. This chain uses TRBV21-1 with TRBJ2-7; the table calls TRBD1, which could not be checked here. TRBV21-1 is designated a pseudogene. The CDR3 contains 14 residues.

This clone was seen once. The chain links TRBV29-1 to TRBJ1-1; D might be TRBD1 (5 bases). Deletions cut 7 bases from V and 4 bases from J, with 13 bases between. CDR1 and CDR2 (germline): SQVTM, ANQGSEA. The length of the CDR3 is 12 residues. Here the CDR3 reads CSARPGGTEAFF. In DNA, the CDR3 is TGCAGCGCCAGACCGGGGGGCACTGAAGCTTTCTTT.

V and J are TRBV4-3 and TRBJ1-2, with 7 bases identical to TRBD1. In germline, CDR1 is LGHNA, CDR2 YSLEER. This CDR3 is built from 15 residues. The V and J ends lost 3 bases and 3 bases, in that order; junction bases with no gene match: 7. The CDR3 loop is CASSQRRDSDYGYTF. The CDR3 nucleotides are TGCGCCAGCAGCCAGCGCCGGGACAGCGACTATGGCTACACCTTC.

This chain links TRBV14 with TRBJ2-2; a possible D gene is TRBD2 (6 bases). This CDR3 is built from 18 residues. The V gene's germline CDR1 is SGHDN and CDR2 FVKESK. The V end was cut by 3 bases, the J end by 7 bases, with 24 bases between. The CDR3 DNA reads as TGTGCCAGCAGCCAGAAGCCGGGACTGACTCTGGTTGGCGGGGAGCTGTTTTTT. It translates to CASSQKPGLTLVGGELFF.

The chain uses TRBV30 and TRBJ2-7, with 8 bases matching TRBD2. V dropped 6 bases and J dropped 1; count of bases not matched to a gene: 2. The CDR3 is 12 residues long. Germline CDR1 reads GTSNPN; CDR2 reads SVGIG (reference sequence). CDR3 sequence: CACTSGSYEQYF. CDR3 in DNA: TGTGCCTGCACTAGCGGATCCTACGAGCAGTACTTC.

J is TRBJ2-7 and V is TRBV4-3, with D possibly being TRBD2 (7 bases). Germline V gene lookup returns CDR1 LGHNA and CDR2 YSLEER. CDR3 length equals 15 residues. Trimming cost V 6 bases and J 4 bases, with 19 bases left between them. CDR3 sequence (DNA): TGCGCCAGCAGAAGGACAGCCTCGGGAGGATACGAGCAGTACTTC. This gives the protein CASRRTASGGYEQYF.

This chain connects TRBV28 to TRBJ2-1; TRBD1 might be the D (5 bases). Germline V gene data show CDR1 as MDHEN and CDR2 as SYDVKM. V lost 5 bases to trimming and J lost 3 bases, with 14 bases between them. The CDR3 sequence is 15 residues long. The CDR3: CASSPDRARYNEQFF. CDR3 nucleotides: TGTGCCAGCAGTCCCGACAGAGCCCGCTACAATGAGCAGTTCTTC.

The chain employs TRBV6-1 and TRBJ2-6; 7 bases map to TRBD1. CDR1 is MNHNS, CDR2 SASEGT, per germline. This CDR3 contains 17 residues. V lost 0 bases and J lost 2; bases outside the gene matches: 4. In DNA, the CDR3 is TGTGCCAGCAGTGAAGCGATCCAGGGGGCTGGGGCCAACGTCCTGACTTTC. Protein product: CASSEAIQGAGANVLTF.

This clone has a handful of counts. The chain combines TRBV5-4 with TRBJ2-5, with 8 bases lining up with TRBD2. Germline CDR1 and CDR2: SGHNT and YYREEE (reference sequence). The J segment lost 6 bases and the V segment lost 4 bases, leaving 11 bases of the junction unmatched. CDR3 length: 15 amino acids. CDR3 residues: CASSRGGAEEKTQYF. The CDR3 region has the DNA TGTGCCAGCAGCCGGGGGGGGGCCGAAGAAAAGACCCAGTACTTC.

CDR3 nucleotide sequence: TGTGCCAGCAGCCCATACAGGGGGCCGGCCAACACCATATATTTT. Translating gives CASSPYRGPANTIYF. V is TRBV5-4 and J is TRBJ1-3; 9 bases match TRBD1. Germline CDR1 is SGHNT and CDR2 is YYREEE (reference sequence). This CDR3 has 15 residues. Trimming removed 4 bases from V and 7 bases from J; junction bases left unmatched: 9.

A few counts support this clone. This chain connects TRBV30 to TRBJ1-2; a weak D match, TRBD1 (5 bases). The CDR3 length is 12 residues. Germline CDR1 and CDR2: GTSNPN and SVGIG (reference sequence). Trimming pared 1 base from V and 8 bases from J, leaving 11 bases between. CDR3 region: CAWSGGRGGYTF. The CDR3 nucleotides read TGTGCCTGGAGTGGCGGGAGGGGAGGCTACACCTTC.

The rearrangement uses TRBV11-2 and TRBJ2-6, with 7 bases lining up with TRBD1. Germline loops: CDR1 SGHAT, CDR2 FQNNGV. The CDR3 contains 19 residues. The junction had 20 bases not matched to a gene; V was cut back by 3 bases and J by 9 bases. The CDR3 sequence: CASSFPLTLQGLRGNVLTF. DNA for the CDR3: TGTGCCAGCAGCTTCCCTCTGACGCTACAGGGGCTACGGGGCAACGTCCTGACTTTC.

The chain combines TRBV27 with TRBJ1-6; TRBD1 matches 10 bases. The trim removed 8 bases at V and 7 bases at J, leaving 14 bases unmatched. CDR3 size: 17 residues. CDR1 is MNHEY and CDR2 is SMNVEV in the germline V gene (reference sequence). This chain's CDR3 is CASRRDRGYMGNSPLHF. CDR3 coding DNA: TGTGCCAGCCGTCGGGACAGGGGCTATATGGGGAATTCACCCCTCCACTTT.